What follows are 27 T cell receptor beta chains derived from one specimen sequenced in a study of T cell responses to AZD1222 COVID-19 vaccine. Profiled with immunoSEQ multiplex PCR; TCRdb holds only in-frame clones, not every one. This table has about 110,000 clones, about 88% appearing once. Source: peripheral blood, taken on day 0 of AZD1222 vaccination. The receptor source for this set is an adult in good health.

V and J are TRBV4-1 and TRBJ1-3; D gene uncertain. V gave up 2 bases and J gave up 7 bases, with 12 bases separating them. Germline loops: CDR1 MGHRA, CDR2 YSYEKL. This CDR3 has 14 residues. The CDR3 nucleotides are TGCGCCAGCAGCCAATCCGGTCAGAGGAACACCATATATTTT. It translates to CASSQSGQRNTIYF.

This clone was counted only a few times. The chain recombines TRBV7-2 with TRBJ1-5; possible D gene TRBD1, 5 bases. Germline V gene lookup returns CDR1 SGHTA and CDR2 FQGNSA. Trimming left V 2 bases short and J 5 bases short, with 16 bases between. The CDR3 covers 16 residues. In DNA form, the CDR3 reads TGTGCCAGCAGCTTACAGGCAGGGCTGCGGGATCAGCCCCAGCATTTT. This encodes CASSLQAGLRDQPQHF.

The chain links TRBV12-3 or TRBV12-4 to TRBJ2-1; D is undetermined. The CDR3 is 13 amino acids. V lost 4 bases, J lost 6 bases, and 10 bases lay in between. The CDR3 nucleotides read TGTGCCAGCAGTTCTGCCCGTCTCAATGAGCAGTTCTTC. Its protein product is CASSSARLNEQFF.

V and J are TRBV18 and TRBJ1-5; D is ambiguous. With 1 base removed from V and 0 bases from J, the gap between germline ends came to 4 bases. The germline CDR1 and CDR2 sequences are KGHSH and LQKENI. The CDR3 extends over 14 amino acids. The CDR3 DNA follows: TGTGCCAGCTCACCACTAGATAGCAATCAGCCCCAGCATTTT. This encodes CASSPLDSNQPQHF.

This chain links TRBV19 with TRBJ2-2, with TRBD2 matching 7 bases. V trimming: 6 bases; J trimming: 2 bases; junction bases outside the gene matches: 9. This CDR3 is 16 amino acids long. The germline V gene encodes CDR1 LNHDA and CDR2 SQIVND (reference sequence). CDR3 sequence (DNA): TGTGCCAGTAGGGGGAGCGGGGCGCGTAACACCGGGGAGCTGTTTTTT. Its translation is CASRGSGARNTGELFF.

The chain carries TRBV4-1 and TRBJ1-1; no firm D call. The CDR3 extends over 15 amino acids. V lost 1 base, J lost 10 bases, and 19 bases lay in between. Germline values: CDR1 MGHRA, CDR2 YSYEKL. CDR3 in amino acids: CASSQVPASEGAAFF. The CDR3 DNA follows: TGCGCCAGCAGCCAAGTGCCTGCTTCCGAGGGAGCAGCTTTCTTT.

The rearrangement joins TRBV3-1 (or the pseudogene TRBV3-2) to TRBJ1-2; D might be TRBD1 (6 bases). Germline loops: CDR1 LGHDT, CDR2 YNNKEL (reference sequence). CDR3 length: 15 amino acids. The ends were cut back, 2 bases at V and 3 bases at J, with 13 bases in the middle. The CDR3 region has the DNA TGTGCCAGCAGCCAATTGGCAGGGGACGACTATGGCTACACCTTC. This translates into CASSQLAGDDYGYTF.

The chain couples TRBV5-6 to TRBJ1-5, with D hard to call. Trimming removed 0 bases at V and 5 bases at J, with 12 bases between. Germline CDR1 and CDR2: SGHDT and YYEEEE. The CDR3 runs 15 residues. CDR3 bases: TGTGCCAGCAGCTTGGGAATGGCCGCAGATCAGCCCCAGCATTTT. Translated: CASSLGMAADQPQHF.

The chain combines TRBV7-8 with TRBJ2-3; D may be TRBD2 (5 bases). Germline V gives CDR1 SGHVS, CDR2 FQNEAQ. The CDR3 loop spans 14 amino acids. The V and J ends lost 1 base and 5 bases respectively, with 10 bases between them. CDR3 sequence (DNA): TGTGCCAGCAGCTTAGAAACCCGGGGAGATACGCAGTATTTT. Its protein is CASSLETRGDTQYF.

CDR3 in amino acids: CASSLISGNTEAFF. As DNA, the CDR3 is TGTGCCAGCAGCTTGATAAGCGGTAACACTGAAGCTTTCTTT. V gene TRBV5-4 combines with J gene TRBJ1-1; D is ambiguous. The CDR3 has 14 residues. CDR1 SGHNT and CDR2 YYREEE come from the germline V gene (reference sequence). V dropped 1 base and J dropped 2 bases, with 9 bases sitting between them.

The rearrangement uses TRBV7-9 and TRBJ2-7; D possibly corresponds to TRBD1 (6 bases). This CDR3 is built from 13 residues. In germline, CDR1 is SEHNR, CDR2 FQNEAQ (reference sequence). The V end lost 6 bases, the J end lost 1 base, and 10 bases lay between the germline ends. CDR3 DNA: TGTGCCAGCAGGACAGGAGGATCCTACGAGCAGTACTTC. Protein sequence: CASRTGGSYEQYF.

The rearrangement links TRBV14 to TRBJ1-1; D unresolved. Trimming pared 5 bases from V and 0 bases from J, leaving 7 bases between. This CDR3 spans 13 amino acids. Looked up from germline, CDR1 is SGHDN and CDR2 is FVKESK. CDR3 sequence: CASSLSMNTEAFF. For the CDR3, the DNA is TGTGCCAGCAGCTTATCCATGAACACTGAAGCTTTCTTT.

The table lists this clone with a few counts. The chain carries TRBV19 and TRBJ1-2; 10 bases map to TRBD1. Germline V gives CDR1 LNHDA, CDR2 SQIVND (reference sequence). The CDR3 has 15 amino acids. Trimming removed 5 bases from V and 6 bases from J; junction bases left unmatched: 9. CDR3: CASSPVPGQGNGYTF. In DNA form, the CDR3 reads TGTGCCAGTAGTCCCGTCCCGGGACAGGGGAATGGCTACACCTTC. The variable domain in full, completed from reference TRBV19 and TRBJ1-2, reads DGGITQSPKYLFRKEGQNVTLSCEQNLNHDAMYWYRQDPGQGLRLIYYSQIVNDFQKGDIAEGYSVSREKKESFPLTVTSAQKNPTAFYLCASSPVPGQGNGYTFGSGTRLTVV.

V gene TRBV9 combines with J gene TRBJ2-3; D not resolved. The V gene lost 4 bases and the J gene lost 4 bases, with 10 bases spanning the gap. CDR3 length: 13 amino acids. Germline assignment: CDR1 SGDLS and CDR2 YYNGEE. CDR3 loop: CASSPSAADTQYF. Written as DNA, the CDR3 is TGTGCCAGCAGCCCGTCCGCAGCAGATACGCAGTATTTT.

V is TRBV5-1 and J is TRBJ1-4, with 7 bases aligning to TRBD1. The trim removed 0 bases at V and 7 bases at J, leaving 3 bases unmatched. The germline V gene encodes CDR1 SGHRS and CDR2 YFSETQ. The CDR3 contains 14 residues. Here the CDR3 reads CASSLEGGTEKLFF. CDR3 nucleotide sequence: TGCGCCAGCAGCTTGGAAGGGGGCACTGAAAAACTGTTTTTT.

Concerning this clone itself: The sample contains more than one DNA sequence encoding this CDR3. This chain joins TRBV7-6 and TRBJ2-5; 9 bases map to TRBD1. CDR3 length: 15 residues. Germline V gives CDR1 SGHVS, CDR2 FNYEAQ. V lost 5 bases and J lost 5; bases outside the gene matches: 9. CDR3 in amino acids: CASSSRDRVGETQYF. The CDR3 coding sequence is TGTGCCAGCAGCAGCCGGGACAGGGTCGGCGAGACCCAGTACTTC.

The chain recombines TRBV7-2 with TRBJ2-6, with a tentative D call TRBD1 (5 bases). The ends were cut back, 6 bases at V and 0 bases at J, with 15 bases in the middle. Per the germline V gene, CDR1 is SGHTA and CDR2 is FQGNSA. This CDR3 region has 17 residues. The CDR3 DNA follows: TGTGCCAGCAGTGACAGATCAGGATTCTCTGGGGCCAACGTCCTGACTTTC. This encodes CASSDRSGFSGANVLTF.

The chain combines TRBV19 with TRBJ2-7, with D perhaps TRBD1 (5 bases). V was trimmed by 1 base and J by 5 bases, leaving 15 bases between them. The length of the CDR3 is 15 residues. Germline CDR1 reads LNHDA; CDR2 reads SQIVND (reference sequence). CDR3 in DNA: TGTGCCAGTAGTATAGTTGGCAGGGTTAGCAACGAGCAGTACTTC. It translates to CASSIVGRVSNEQYF.

The J gene is TRBJ1-1, the V gene TRBV3-1 (or the pseudogene TRBV3-2); D not resolved. The CDR3 totals 13 residues. Trimming removed 0 bases from V and 7 bases from J, with 9 bases in between. Germline lookup yields CDR1 LGHDT and CDR2 YNNKEL (reference sequence). The CDR3 loop is CASSQDAGGEAFF. CDR3 nucleotides: TGTGCCAGCAGCCAAGACGCGGGAGGTGAAGCTTTCTTT.

This clone appeared once. The gene calls are TRBV7-8 and TRBJ1-5; D gene uncertain. V lost 1 base to trimming and J lost 0 bases, with 19 bases between them. The CDR3 consists of 19 residues. Per the germline V gene, CDR1 is SGHVS and CDR2 is FQNEAQ. CDR3 protein: CASSLEVWVGARSNQPQHF. The CDR3 region has the DNA TGTGCCAGCAGCTTAGAGGTTTGGGTTGGTGCTCGTAGCAATCAGCCCCAGCATTTT. Supplemented by reference TRBV7-8 and TRBJ1-5, the full variable domain reads GAGVSQSPRYKVAKRGQDVALRCDPISGHVSLFWYQQALGQGPEFLTYFQNEAQLDKSGLPSDRFFAERPEGSVSTLKIQRTQQEDSAVYLCASSLEVWVGARSNQPQHFGDGTRLSIL.

The V call is TRBV18, the J call TRBJ1-1; 7 bases agree with TRBD1. Trimming removed 2 bases from V and 0 bases from J; junction bases left unmatched: 9. CDR1 KGHSH and CDR2 LQKENI come from the germline V gene. The CDR3 consists of 17 residues. CDR3 DNA: TGTGCCAGCTCACCAGCGGGACAGACATTCATGAACACTGAAGCTTTCTTT. Protein sequence: CASSPAGQTFMNTEAFF.

V gene TRBV5-5 combines with J gene TRBJ1-1; 8 nucleotides align to TRBD1. This CDR3 is built from 14 residues. V trimming: 4 bases; J trimming: 1 base; junction bases outside the gene matches: 3. Germline V gene lookup returns CDR1 SGHKS and CDR2 YYEKEE (reference sequence). The CDR3 DNA follows: TGTGCCAGCAGCAGCGGACAGGGGAACACTGAAGCTTTCTTT. Encoded protein: CASSSGQGNTEAFF.

The chain carries TRBV19 and TRBJ1-6; no clear D. V dropped 1 base and J dropped 5 bases, with 15 bases sitting between them. From germline, CDR1 is LNHDA and CDR2 SQIVND (reference sequence). CDR3 length: 17 residues. This CDR3 is CASSIGKNGPDNSPLHF. For the CDR3, the DNA is TGTGCCAGTAGTATAGGCAAAAACGGGCCGGATAATTCACCCCTCCACTTT.

The chain links TRBV9 to TRBJ1-4; D call uncertain. With 4 bases removed from V and 0 bases from J, the gap between germline ends came to 10 bases. The CDR3 is made up of 15 amino acids. Germline V CDR1 and CDR2: SGDLS, YYNGEE. CDR3 loop: CASSPRRATNEKLFF. CDR3 coding DNA: TGTGCCAGCAGCCCCCGACGGGCAACTAATGAAAAACTGTTTTTT.

A single count supports this clone. The CDR3, as DNA: TGTGCCTGGAGTCGGGGAGGTGAGAATGAAAAACTGTTTTTT. Protein sequence: CAWSRGGENEKLFF. This sequence joins TRBV30 and TRBJ1-4; no reliable D call. CDR1 and CDR2 from the germline V gene are GTSNPN and SVGIG (reference sequence). The V end lost 2 bases, the J end lost 5 bases, and 12 bases lay between the germline ends. The CDR3 contains 14 residues.

This chain links TRBV24-1 with TRBJ1-1; D is perhaps TRBD1 (6 bases). Germline lookup yields CDR1 KGHDR and CDR2 SFDVKD. V gave up 9 bases and J gave up 1 base, with 11 bases separating them. This CDR3 spans 13 amino acids. The CDR3 region is CATPQGENTEAFF. CDR3 coding DNA: TGTGCCACCCCACAGGGTGAGAACACTGAAGCTTTCTTT.

The rearrangement uses TRBV4-2 and TRBJ1-2, with D perhaps TRBD1 (5 bases). Germline V lookup: CDR1 LGHNA, CDR2 YNFKEQ. V was cut by 0 bases and J by 4 bases, with 15 bases left in between. The CDR3 extends over 16 amino acids. For the CDR3, the DNA is TGTGCCAGCAGCCAAGATCTTTTTGCGCAGGGCTATGGCTACACCTTC. Translation gives CASSQDLFAQGYGYTF.